This T cell receptor (beta chain) was sequenced for a study of PD-1 blockade in classical Hodgkin lymphoma. Note on this clone: Its target is not known.

Notes on the study in general: CD4+ but not CD8+ TCR diversity rose significantly by C4D1.

Only in-frame clones appear in the TCRdb table, and some are missing; sequencing was by immunoSEQ multiplex PCR. The table lists some 100,000 clones, around 93% of them singletons, with 2% in the top ten. The length of the CDR3 is 15 residues. V was clipped by 5 bases and J by 2 bases; unmatched bases: 5. The germline CDR1 and CDR2 sequences are MNHEY and SVGAGI. The time point here: cycle 4 day 1 (C4D1), after five to seven weeks of nivolumab. Brentuximab vedotin exposure varied, and every patient relapsed after autologous stem cell transplantation. This chain joins TRBV6-5 and TRBJ1-5, with 8 nucleotides matching TRBD1. Sequencing used peripheral blood mononuclear cells (PBMCs), obtained before the fourth cycle of nivolumab. This clonotype was sampled from a human donor with classical Hodgkin lymphoma. The CDR3 region is CASSAPGQGNQPQHF. The DNA for the CDR3 is TGTGCCAGCAGTGCACCGGGACAGGGCAATCAGCCCCAGCATTTT.